This TCR beta chain originates from a study of cytomegalovirus exposure and HLA in healthy donors. The germline V and J ends were trimmed by 0 bases and 0 bases, with 12 bases remaining between them. Germline CDR1 is SGDLS and CDR2 is YYNGEE. The CDR3 totals 17 residues. General study findings and limits: Because they were indistinguishable, some V segments, including TRBV6-2 and TRBV6-3, were excluded. Investigators reported 150 to 200 TCR beta chains as tied to cytomegalovirus.

The PCR made use of 60 Vbeta and 13 Jbeta primers. Generated by immunoSEQ multiplex PCR, the TCRdb table keeps only in-frame clones and is missing some. The sample's table shows 130,000 to 150,000 clones. Each of the donors was a healthy bone marrow donor. Concerning this clone itself: The antigen is unknown.

This TCR came from a man aged 35 to 55 in good health and CMV-seronegative. This chain connects TRBV9 to TRBJ2-2; TRBD1 is a possible D gene (5 bases). Sample: PBMCs. CDR3 amino acids: CASSVALGPPNTGELFF. The CDR3 bases are TGTGCCAGCAGCGTAGCATTGGGGCCCCCGAACACCGGGGAGCTGTTTTTT.